Listed below are T cell receptor beta chains from one sample, sequenced in a study of blood T cell repertoires in COVID-19. The method was immunoSEQ multiplex PCR; TCRdb's version includes in-frame clones alone and lacks a portion of them. The profile covers 65,000 or so clones, with 85% to 90% appearing a single time and about 3.5% taken by the ten largest. The sample taken for sequencing was peripheral blood. These receptors all stem from a man aged 50 to 60 with active COVID-19. Both conserved end residues are part of each CDR3. D genes are given only for firm matches. A clone size is listed for some rows: how often the clone was seen (once, few, many), or a class if it is expanded.

.,once,TRBJ2-3,TRBV18,CASSPDRRSTDTQYF,TGTGCCAGCTCACCAGACAGACGTAGCACAGATACGCAGTATTTT
TRBD2,.,TRBJ2-7,TRBV28,CAIMRSGSGEQYF,TGTGCCATCATGCGGAGCGGGAGCGGCGAGCAGTACTTC
TRBD2,.,TRBJ2-7,TRBV9,CASSRLAGGSYEQYF,TGTGCCAGCAGCCGACTAGCGGGGGGCTCCTACGAGCAGTACTTC
TRBD2,.,TRBJ2-5,TRBV19,CASSMGAGVAETQYF,TGTGCCAGTAGTATGGGAGCGGGGGTAGCGGAGACCCAGTACTTC
TRBD1,once,TRBJ2-7,TRBV5-4,CASSLAPDRGREQYF,TGTGCCAGCAGCTTGGCGCCGGACAGGGGAAGGGAGCAGTACTTC
TRBD1,.,TRBJ1-1,TRBV18,CASSPRWDRNTEAFF,TGTGCCAGCTCACCAAGGTGGGACAGGAACACTGAAGCTTTCTTT
.,.,TRBJ1-2,TRBV7-2,CASSSGSNYGYTF,TGTGCCAGCAGCTCCGGGTCTAACTATGGCTACACCTTC
.,.,TRBJ2-1,TRBV7-2,CASSLDSSYNEQFF,TGTGCCAGCAGCCTCGACAGCAGCTACAATGAGCAGTTCTTC
.,.,TRBJ2-1,TRBV7-3,CASSSSGTLSYNEQFF,TGTGCCAGCAGTTCGAGTGGGACACTCTCCTACAATGAGCAGTTCTTC
TRBD1,.,TRBJ1-4,TRBV4-1,CASSHAGPGQGSEKLFF,TGCGCCAGCAGCCACGCCGGGCCGGGACAGGGGAGTGAAAAACTGTTTTTT
TRBD2,.,TRBJ2-3,TRBV5-1,CASSPGGALGQDTQYF,TGCGCCAGCAGCCCGGGGGGGGCGCTCGGACAAGATACGCAGTATTTT